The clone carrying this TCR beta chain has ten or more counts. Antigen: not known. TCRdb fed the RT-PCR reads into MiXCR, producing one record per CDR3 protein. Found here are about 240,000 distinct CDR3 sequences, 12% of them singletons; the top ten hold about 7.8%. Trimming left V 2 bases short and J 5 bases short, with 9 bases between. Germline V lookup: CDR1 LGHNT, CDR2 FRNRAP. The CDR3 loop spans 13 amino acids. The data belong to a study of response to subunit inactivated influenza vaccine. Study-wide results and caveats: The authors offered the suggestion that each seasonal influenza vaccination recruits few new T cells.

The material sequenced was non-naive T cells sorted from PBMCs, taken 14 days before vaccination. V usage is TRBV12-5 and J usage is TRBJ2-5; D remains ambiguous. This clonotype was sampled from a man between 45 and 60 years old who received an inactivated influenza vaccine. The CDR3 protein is CASGLSIGETQYF. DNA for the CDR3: TGTGCTAGTGGTTTGTCGATCGGGGAGACCCAGTACTTC.